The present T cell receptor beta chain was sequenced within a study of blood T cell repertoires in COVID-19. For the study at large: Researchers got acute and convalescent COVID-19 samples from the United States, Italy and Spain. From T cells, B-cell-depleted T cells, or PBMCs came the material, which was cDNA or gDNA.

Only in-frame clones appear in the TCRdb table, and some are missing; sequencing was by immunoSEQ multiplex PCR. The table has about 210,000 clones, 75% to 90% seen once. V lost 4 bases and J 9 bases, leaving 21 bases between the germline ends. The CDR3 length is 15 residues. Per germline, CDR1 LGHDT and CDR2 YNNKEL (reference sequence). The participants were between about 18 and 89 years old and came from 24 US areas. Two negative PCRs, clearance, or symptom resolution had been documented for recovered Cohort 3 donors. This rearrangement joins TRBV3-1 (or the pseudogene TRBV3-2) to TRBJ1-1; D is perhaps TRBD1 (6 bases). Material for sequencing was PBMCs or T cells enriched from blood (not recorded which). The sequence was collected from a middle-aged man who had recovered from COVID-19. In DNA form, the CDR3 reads TGTGCCAGCAGCCCATCTGGGGCCACAGGGTCTAAAGCTTTCTTT. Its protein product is CASSPSGATGSKAFF.